This passage covers 9 T cell receptor beta chains from one sample sequenced in a study of T cell responses to AZD1222 COVID-19 vaccine. Libraries were prepared by immunoSEQ multiplex PCR; TCRdb keeps only in-frame clonotypes and omits some of them. The data show approximately 130,000 clones, more than 85% seen once. The sample consisted of peripheral blood, taken on day 0 of AZD1222 vaccination. The receptors were gathered from an adult in good health.

The table lists this clone with a few counts. The chain recombines TRBV27 with TRBJ2-7; D not certain. The length of the CDR3 is 13 residues. Trimming removed 5 bases from V and 6 bases from J, with 14 bases in between. Germline V gene lookup returns CDR1 MNHEY and CDR2 SMNVEV (reference sequence). The CDR3 DNA follows: TGTGCCAGCAGTGGTCAGGATCTCGCCGAGCAGTACTTC. This gives the protein CASSGQDLAEQYF.

The V and J genes are TRBV19 and TRBJ1-5; TRBD1 is a possible D gene (5 bases). Germline loops: CDR1 LNHDA, CDR2 SQIVND (reference sequence). The CDR3 consists of 15 residues. V gave up 0 bases and J gave up 7 bases, with 13 bases separating them. CDR3 amino acids: CASSIERGIGQPQHF. The CDR3 DNA is TGTGCCAGTAGTATAGAAAGGGGAATTGGCCAGCCCCAGCATTTT.

The chain employs TRBV20-1 and TRBJ1-1; no definite D call. V lost 3 bases and J 0 bases, leaving 14 bases between the germline ends. CDR3 length: 15 amino acids. Germline lookup yields CDR1 DFQATT and CDR2 SNEGSKA (reference sequence). CDR3 nucleotide sequence: TGCAGTGCTAGTAGCGGGGTCGTGTTGAACACTGAAGCTTTCTTT. Translation: CSASSGVVLNTEAFF.

The rearrangement uses TRBV5-1 and TRBJ1-2; TRBD1 is a possible D gene (6 bases). This CDR3 has 14 amino acids. Deletions cut 5 bases from V and 8 bases from J, with 19 bases between. Germline V lookup: CDR1 SGHRS, CDR2 YFSETQ. This chain's CDR3 is CASRRADPGVGYTF. The DNA of the CDR3 is TGCGCCAGCAGAAGGGCAGACCCAGGGGTGGGCTACACCTTC.

V is TRBV4-1 and J is TRBJ2-7, with 8 nucleotides matching TRBD1. The CDR3 is 15 amino acids. CDR1 and CDR2 (germline): MGHRA, YSYEKL. Unmatched junction bases numbered 7, after V lost 1 base and J lost 5 bases. The CDR3 coding sequence is TGCGCCAGCAGCCAAGGGTGGACAGGGTTAAACGAGCAGTACTTC. This sequence encodes CASSQGWTGLNEQYF.

This sequence joins TRBV27 and TRBJ1-4; D possibly corresponds to TRBD1 (5 bases). CDR1 is MNHEY and CDR2 is SMNVEV in the germline V gene (reference sequence). V was trimmed by 8 bases and J by 0 bases, leaving 10 bases between them. The CDR3 covers 14 residues. In DNA, the CDR3 is TGTGCCAGCGGTTCGGGGGCAACTAATGAAAAACTGTTTTTT. This gives the protein CASGSGATNEKLFF. Full variable domain (outside the CDR3, taken from reference TRBV27 and TRBJ1-4): EAQVTQNPRYLITVTGKKLTVTCSQNMNHEYMSWYRQDPGLGLRQIYYSMNVEVTDKGDVPEGYKVSRKEKRNFPLILESPSPNQTSLYFCASGSGATNEKLFFGSGTQLSVL.

The rearrangement links TRBV9 to TRBJ1-1; D might be TRBD1 (5 bases). Trimming cost V 3 bases and J 1 base, with 10 bases left between them. CDR3 length: 14 residues. From germline, CDR1 is SGDLS and CDR2 YYNGEE. CDR3 nucleotides: TGTGCCAGCAGCGCCCAAACAGGGAACACTGAAGCTTTCTTT. Its protein product is CASSAQTGNTEAFF.

CDR3 nucleotides: TGCGCCAGCAGCCACTTCAAAACGGACAGGGCCTACACCGGGGAGCTGTTTTTT. This sequence encodes CASSHFKTDRAYTGELFF. This rearrangement joins TRBV4-1 to TRBJ2-2, with 8 bases that match TRBD1. J was trimmed by 3 bases and V by 3 bases; bases with no gene match: 12. Germline loops: CDR1 MGHRA, CDR2 YSYEKL. This CDR3 spans 18 amino acids.

The chain recombines TRBV11-2 with TRBJ2-3; D is undetermined. Deletions cut 5 bases from V and 2 bases from J, with 8 bases between. The CDR3 runs 13 residues. The germline V gene encodes CDR1 SGHAT and CDR2 FQNNGV. The CDR3 region has the DNA TGTGCCAGCAGCATAACAGCCACAGATACGCAGTATTTT. It is translated as CASSITATDTQYF.